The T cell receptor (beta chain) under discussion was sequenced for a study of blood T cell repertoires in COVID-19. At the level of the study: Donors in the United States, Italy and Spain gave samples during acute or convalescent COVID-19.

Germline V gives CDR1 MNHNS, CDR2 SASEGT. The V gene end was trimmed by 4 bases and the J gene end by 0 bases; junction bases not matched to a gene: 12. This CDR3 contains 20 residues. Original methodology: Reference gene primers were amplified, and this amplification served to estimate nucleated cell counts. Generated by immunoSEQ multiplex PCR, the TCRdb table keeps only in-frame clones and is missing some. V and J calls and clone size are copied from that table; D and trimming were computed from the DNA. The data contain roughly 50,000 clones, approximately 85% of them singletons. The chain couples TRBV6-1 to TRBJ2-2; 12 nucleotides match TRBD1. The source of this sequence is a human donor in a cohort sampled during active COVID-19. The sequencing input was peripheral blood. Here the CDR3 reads CASSVILGQGALTNTGELFF. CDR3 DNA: TGTGCCAGCAGTGTTATTCTGGGACAGGGGGCGCTTACGAACACCGGGGAGCTGTTTTTT.